Below, 32 T cell receptor beta chains from the same sample are listed, as sequenced in a study of blood T cell repertoires in COVID-19 (dated by TCRdb to between 2020 and 2021). The library came from the immunoSEQ multiplex PCR assay. TCRdb limited this immuneACCESS table to in-frame rearrangements with V and J called. A share of clones is missing; checked studies link under half to unresolved V genes, and the rest is unexplained. The sample table contains approximately 140,000 clones; only one count was recorded for about 80% of them. The ten most abundant clones make up more than 2% of the sample. Sequenced: peripheral blood. These receptors all come from a man between 65 and 79 years old with acute or convalescent COVID-19.

This sequence joins TRBV6-1 and TRBJ1-6; possible D gene TRBD1, 5 bases. V was pared by 3 bases and J by 10 bases, with 13 bases between. The CDR3 consists of 14 residues. Germline loops: CDR1 MNHNS, CDR2 SASEGT. The CDR3 loop reads CASSDAVTESPLHF. CDR3 DNA: TGTGCCAGCAGTGATGCGGTGACAGAGTCACCCCTCCACTTT.

This rearrangement joins TRBV11-3 to TRBJ2-2; no definite D call. The V and J ends lost 0 bases and 8 bases respectively, with 7 bases between them. The CDR3 runs 13 residues. The germline V gene has CDR1 SGHNT and CDR2 YENEEA. CDR3: CASSLDTSGELFF. The CDR3 DNA reads TGTGCCAGCAGCTTAGACACTTCAGGGGAGCTGTTTTTT.

In the case of this clone: It is likely a read error: a sequence one base away is far more abundant. The CDR3 protein is CASSSRTETYEQYF. Written as DNA, the CDR3 is TGTGCCAGCAGCTCCCGGACAGAGACCTACGAGCAGTACTTC. The chain employs TRBV5-5 and TRBJ2-7; a weak D match, TRBD1 (6 bases). The CDR3 runs to 14 residues. Germline V gene lookup returns CDR1 SGHKS and CDR2 YYEKEE (reference sequence). Trimming pared 3 bases from V and 2 bases from J, leaving 12 bases between.

The chain uses TRBV28 and TRBJ1-1; no firm D call. The CDR3 is 14 residues long. Trimming removed 5 bases from V and 1 base from J, with 11 bases in between. Per the germline V gene, CDR1 is MDHEN and CDR2 is SYDVKM. For the CDR3, the DNA is TGTGCCAGCAGTCCACCCACACGGAACACTGAAGCTTTCTTT. Translating it yields CASSPPTRNTEAFF.

A note on this clone: The same CDR3 also results from other DNA sequences found in this sample. V usage is TRBV27 and J usage is TRBJ2-5, with TRBD2 matching 10 bases. Trimming removed 6 bases from V and 4 bases from J; junction bases left unmatched: 5. Germline V gene sequence: CDR1 MNHEY, CDR2 SMNVEV (reference sequence). The CDR3 is 14 amino acids. The CDR3 coding sequence is TGTGCCAGCAGGAGCGGGGGGGCGGGAGAGACCCAGTACTTC. Encoded protein: CASRSGGAGETQYF.

DNA for the CDR3: TGTGCCAGTAGTCCCTTCCGCGCGGACAGGACCCAAGAGACCCAGTACTTC. Its translation: CASSPFRADRTQETQYF. J is TRBJ2-5 and V is TRBV19, with TRBD1 matching 7 bases. The CDR3 is made up of 17 amino acids. CDR1 is LNHDA, CDR2 SQIVND, per germline (reference sequence). The V gene end was trimmed by 5 bases and the J gene end by 1 base; junction bases not matched to a gene: 13.

V is TRBV11-2 and J is TRBJ2-1; unclear D gene. Germline V CDR1 and CDR2: SGHAT, FQNNGV. The ends were cut back, 4 bases at V and 7 bases at J, with 14 bases in the middle. CDR3 size: 14 residues. Written as DNA, the CDR3 is TGTGCCAGCAGCTCAAGCGACCTGTGGAATGAGCAGTTCTTC. Its translation: CASSSSDLWNEQFF.

The CDR3 coding sequence is TGTGCCTGGGAGAGAAGACAGGGCGGACAAGAGACCCAGTACTTC. It is translated as CAWERRQGGQETQYF. The chain is built from TRBV30 and TRBJ2-5; TRBD1 agrees at 7 bases. This CDR3 contains 15 residues. CDR1 is GTSNPN and CDR2 is SVGIG in the germline V gene (reference sequence). Trimming cost V 5 bases and J 2 bases; bases outside gene matches: 11.

This clone was seen more than once but under ten times. The chain employs TRBV7-3 and TRBJ1-1, with TRBD1 matching 11 bases. Germline V lookup: CDR1 SGHTA, CDR2 FQGTGA. This CDR3 comprises 14 residues. V shed 4 bases and J 6 bases; nucleotides not matched to a gene: 4. CDR3 loop: CASSSGQGAAEAFF. The CDR3, as DNA: TGTGCCAGCAGCTCCGGACAGGGGGCGGCTGAAGCTTTCTTT.

This sequence joins TRBV11-2 and TRBJ2-3, with TRBD1 identical over 9 bases. The CDR3 loop spans 15 amino acids. Germline loops: CDR1 SGHAT, CDR2 FQNNGV. V lost 6 bases and J lost 2; bases outside the gene matches: 6. The CDR3 loop is CASRGTGLITDTQYF. DNA for the CDR3: TGTGCCAGCAGGGGGACAGGGTTAATCACAGATACGCAGTATTTT.

This chain links TRBV9 with TRBJ1-6; no clear D gene. Germline V lookup: CDR1 SGDLS, CDR2 YYNGEE. V lost 4 bases, J lost 7 bases, and 12 bases lay in between. The CDR3 totals 14 residues. CDR3 nucleotides: TGTGCCAGCAGCCCCGCCCTATGGAATTCACCCCTCCACTTT. It codes for CASSPALWNSPLHF.

This chain uses TRBV3-1 (or the pseudogene TRBV3-2) with TRBJ2-3; 10 bases line up with TRBD2. After removal of 5 bases from V and 4 bases from J, the junction contained 9 bases not matched to a gene. The CDR3 sequence is 16 residues long. CDR1 LGHDT and CDR2 YNNKEL come from the germline V gene (reference sequence). The CDR3 DNA sequence: TGTGCCAGCAGCAAGGCTAGCGGGAGTGGTTCAGATACGCAGTATTTT. Protein product: CASSKASGSGSDTQYF.

The chain recombines TRBV29-1 with TRBJ1-5; unclear D gene. Germline values: CDR1 SQVTM, CDR2 ANQGSEA. V was pared by 4 bases and J by 3 bases, with 10 bases between. The CDR3 totals 13 residues. The DNA of the CDR3 is TGCAGCGTTGGAGAACAGACCAATCAGCCCCAGCATTTT. Its translation is CSVGEQTNQPQHF. The variable domain in full, with the rest retrieved from reference TRBV29-1 and TRBJ1-5, is SAVISQKPSRDICQRGTSLTIQCQVDSQVTMMFWYRQQPGQSLTLIATANQGSEATYESGFVIDKFPISRPNLTFSTLTVSNMSPEDSSIYLCSVGEQTNQPQHFGDGTRLSIL.

Concerning this clone itself: One junction end does not reproduce the germline sequence, and a read error may be involved. This rearrangement joins TRBV4-1 to TRBJ2-1; 12 bases match TRBD2. CDR1 is MGHRA and CDR2 is YSYEKL in the germline V gene. The CDR3 is made up of 16 amino acids. As DNA, the CDR3 is TGCGCCAGCAGTCAAGGACTAGCGGGAACCTACAATGAGCAGTTCTTC. Its translation: CASSQGLAGTYNEQFF.

The chain joins TRBV3-1 (or the pseudogene TRBV3-2) to TRBJ2-2; D remains ambiguous. Trimming pared 6 bases from V and 6 bases from J, leaving 8 bases between. CDR1 and CDR2 (germline): LGHDT, YNNKEL (reference sequence). The CDR3 has 12 amino acids. CDR3 nucleotide sequence: TGTGCCAGCAGTCAGCTAGCCGGGGAGCTGTTTTTT. This codes for CASSQLAGELFF.

The V gene is TRBV28, the J gene TRBJ2-3; the D gene is possibly TRBD2 (5 bases). Trimming removed 2 bases at V and 4 bases at J, with 19 bases between. The CDR3 runs 17 residues. In germline, CDR1 is MDHEN, CDR2 SYDVKM. CDR3 protein: CASSLPWGVGIPDTQYF. CDR3 in DNA: TGTGCCAGCAGTTTACCGTGGGGAGTAGGGATCCCAGATACGCAGTATTTT.

This clone was counted a single time. The V gene is TRBV7-3, the J gene TRBJ2-3; D perhaps matches TRBD2 (5 bases). Trimming took off 5 bases at V and 4 bases at J, with 16 bases between the two ends. Germline CDR1 SGHTA, CDR2 FQGTGA. This CDR3 is built from 15 residues. The DNA of the CDR3 is TGTGCCAGCAGCCTCTACGCGGGTGCGGCAGATACGCAGTATTTT. Residues: CASSLYAGAADTQYF.

V gene TRBV7-3 combines with J gene TRBJ2-1, with 7 bases lining up with TRBD1. Looked up from germline, CDR1 is SGHTA and CDR2 is FQGTGA. This CDR3 contains 16 residues. J gave up 7 bases and V 1 base, and 10 bases lay outside the gene matches. CDR3 residues: CASSLNARQGFNEQFF. The CDR3 DNA sequence: TGTGCCAGCAGCTTAAATGCGCGACAGGGATTTAATGAGCAGTTCTTC.

The CDR3 protein is CASSRRQGAALSGNTIYF. In DNA, the CDR3 is TGTGCCAGTAGTCGTCGACAGGGGGCAGCTTTGAGTGGAAACACCATATATTTT. The chain combines TRBV19 with TRBJ1-3; the match to TRBD1 covers 10 bases. This CDR3 region has 18 residues. Germline V CDR1 and CDR2: LNHDA, SQIVND (reference sequence). The V segment lost 5 bases and the J segment 3 bases; nucleotides outside the gene matches: 13.

A remark on this clone: This sample also contains other DNA sequences that code for the same CDR3. V gene TRBV19 combines with J gene TRBJ2-1, with D hard to call. V was clipped by 1 base and J by 5 bases, with 6 bases between them. In germline, CDR1 is LNHDA, CDR2 SQIVND (reference sequence). This CDR3 is 13 amino acids long. The CDR3 protein is CASSIGQNNEQFF. For the CDR3, the DNA is TGTGCCAGTAGTATAGGCCAGAACAATGAGCAGTTCTTC. The full variable domain, rest sourced from reference TRBV19 and TRBJ2-1, is DGGITQSPKYLFRKEGQNVTLSCEQNLNHDAMYWYRQDPGQGLRLIYYSQIVNDFQKGDIAEGYSVSREKKESFPLTVTSAQKNPTAFYLCASSIGQNNEQFFGPGTRLTVL.

V usage is TRBV28 and J usage is TRBJ1-2, with D perhaps matching TRBD1 (6 bases). CDR1 is MDHEN, CDR2 SYDVKM, per germline. The CDR3 length is 14 residues. Trimming removed 8 bases at V and 0 bases at J, with 13 bases between. The CDR3 region is CASAGAGANYGYTF. CDR3 bases: TGTGCCAGCGCAGGGGCAGGGGCTAACTATGGCTACACCTTC.

DNA for the CDR3: TGTGCCAGCCCGACCCGACAGGACAGCTCCTACGAGCAGTACTTC. It translates to CASPTRQDSSYEQYF. This chain connects TRBV21-1 to TRBJ2-7; TRBD1 reflects the table's D call only, with no check against the DNA. TRBV21-1 corresponds to a pseudogene. This CDR3 comprises 15 residues.

The V and J genes are TRBV29-1 and TRBJ2-5; D is ambiguous. Germline V gene data show CDR1 as SQVTM and CDR2 as ANQGSEA. Trimming removed 2 bases from V and 0 bases from J, with 4 bases in between. The CDR3 has 12 residues. DNA of the CDR3: TGCAGCGTTGAAACAAACCAAGAGACCCAGTACTTC. Translating gives CSVETNQETQYF.

The chain combines TRBV28 with TRBJ1-6; 9 nucleotides align to TRBD1. V shed 2 bases, J shed 9 bases, and the junction held 5 bases outside the gene matches. Germline CDR1 is MDHEN and CDR2 is SYDVKM. The CDR3 extends over 15 amino acids. CDR3 in amino acids: CASSLEGQGSSPLHF. Written as DNA, the CDR3 is TGTGCCAGCAGTTTAGAGGGACAGGGAAGTTCACCCCTCCACTTT.

The chain couples TRBV1 to TRBJ2-3; the listed D gene, TRBD1, was not tested against the DNA. TRBV1 is a pseudogene locus. The length of the CDR3 is 16 residues. The chain's CDR3 is CTSSPKTGFRTDTQYF. CDR3 coding DNA: TGCACCAGCAGCCCGAAGACAGGGTTTCGCACAGATACGCAGTATTTT.

This rearrangement joins TRBV14 to TRBJ1-3; no firm D call. The CDR3 has 16 residues. V lost 4 bases and J 0 bases, leaving 13 bases between the germline ends. Germline lookup yields CDR1 SGHDN and CDR2 FVKESK. This CDR3 is CASSPFRGLSGNTIYF. The CDR3 nucleotides read TGTGCCAGCAGCCCCTTTCGAGGCCTCTCTGGAAACACCATATATTTT.

J is TRBJ1-2 and V is TRBV5-1; possibly TRBD1 for D (5 bases). The CDR3 consists of 16 residues. Germline values: CDR1 SGHRS, CDR2 YFSETQ. V shed 0 bases and J shed 3 bases, with 15 bases lying between them. The CDR3 protein is CASSLDRGVGDYGYTF. In DNA form, the CDR3 reads TGCGCCAGCAGCTTGGATCGCGGGGTAGGGGACTATGGCTACACCTTC.

The CDR3 sequence: CASSLGTGGQPQHF. CDR3 coding DNA: TGCGCCAGCAGCCTGGGGACAGGGGGACAGCCCCAGCATTTT. The chain has TRBV5-1 and TRBJ1-5, with 11 bases aligning to TRBD1. With V trimmed by 4 bases and J by 7 bases, 4 bases remained unmatched. Germline CDR1 and CDR2: SGHRS and YFSETQ. The CDR3 length is 14 residues.

This clone has just one count. The J gene is TRBJ1-1, the V gene TRBV4-2; D gene uncertain. Germline CDR1 and CDR2: LGHNA and YNFKEQ. The CDR3 extends over 14 amino acids. V gave up 0 bases and J gave up 5 bases, with 10 bases separating them. The CDR3 coding sequence is TGTGCCAGCAGCCAAGAATCCCGCAGTACTGAAGCTTTCTTT. Its protein is CASSQESRSTEAFF.

J is TRBJ2-7 and V is TRBV28; D is perhaps TRBD2 (7 bases). Germline values: CDR1 MDHEN, CDR2 SYDVKM. V dropped 3 bases and J dropped 2 bases, with 20 bases sitting between them. This CDR3 has 17 amino acids. The DNA of the CDR3 is TGTGCCAGCAGTTTGTTCTCTGAGGGGCGGGGGCCCTACGAGCAGTACTTC. Its protein product is CASSLFSEGRGPYEQYF.

This sequence joins TRBV5-1 and TRBJ2-3, with a possible D match to TRBD2 (5 bases). Trimming shortened V by 2 bases and J by 4 bases, and 11 bases separated the two germline ends. From germline, CDR1 is SGHRS and CDR2 YFSETQ. The CDR3 extends over 14 amino acids. CDR3 residues: CASSFPREADTQYF. CDR3 in DNA: TGCGCCAGCAGCTTCCCACGGGAAGCAGATACGCAGTATTTT.

The chain joins TRBV14 to TRBJ1-1; D is unresolved. The CDR3 has 14 residues. Germline CDR1 is SGHDN and CDR2 is FVKESK. V was cut by 1 base and J by 3 bases, with 9 bases left in between. The CDR3 protein is CASSQASQYTEAFF. The CDR3 DNA sequence: TGTGCCAGCAGCCAAGCTTCTCAGTACACTGAAGCTTTCTTT.